A single TCR beta chain is shown here with its context. This specimen belongs to a study of blood T cell repertoires in COVID-19. Study-wide context: The samples span acute and convalescent COVID-19 from the United States, Italy and Spain. T cells, B-cell-depleted T cells, or PBMCs provided the cDNA or gDNA that served as material.

In the original workflow: Amplified reference gene primers provided the basis for estimating nucleated cell counts. TCRdb keeps only in-frame clones here, not all; method: immunoSEQ multiplex PCR. The V and J calls and the clone size are those of that table, but D and trimming were determined from the DNA. The sample includes 60,000 to 95,000 clones, 87% seen only once; the top ten take 6% to 7%. The junction had 2 bases not matched to a gene; V was cut back by 1 base and J by 2 bases. Germline assignment: CDR1 LNHNV and CDR2 YYDKDF (reference sequence). This CDR3 comprises 15 residues. Sequenced input: peripheral blood. The rearrangement joins TRBV15 to TRBJ1-5; 7 nucleotides align to TRBD1. The clonotype was recovered from a woman aged 50 to 65 with acute or convalescent COVID-19. The CDR3 loop is CATSRGQGGNQPQHF. CDR3 nucleotide sequence: TGTGCCACCAGCAGAGGGCAGGGGGGCAATCAGCCCCAGCATTTT.